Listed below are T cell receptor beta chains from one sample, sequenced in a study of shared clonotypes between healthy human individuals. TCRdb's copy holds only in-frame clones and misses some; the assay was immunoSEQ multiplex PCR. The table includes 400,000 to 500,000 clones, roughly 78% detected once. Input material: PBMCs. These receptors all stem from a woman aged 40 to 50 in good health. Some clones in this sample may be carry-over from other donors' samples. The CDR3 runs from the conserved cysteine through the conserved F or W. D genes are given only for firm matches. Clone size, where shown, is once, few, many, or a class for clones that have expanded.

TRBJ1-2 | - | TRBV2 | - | TGTGCCAGCAGTACTGACAGAAACTATGGCTACACCTTC | CASSTDRNYGYTF
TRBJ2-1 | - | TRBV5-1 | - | TGCGCCAGCAGCCCGGACTCACTATACAATGAGCAGTTCTTC | CASSPDSLYNEQFF
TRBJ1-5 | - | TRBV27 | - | TGTGCCAGCAGTTCCCGGGGCTATAGCAATCAGCCCCAGCATTTT | CASSSRGYSNQPQHF
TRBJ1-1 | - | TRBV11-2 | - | TGTGCCAGCAGCCTATCACAAGTCACTGAAGCTTTCTTT | CASSLSQVTEAFF
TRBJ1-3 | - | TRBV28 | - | TGTGCCAGCAGGGACCCCTCGACAGGTCCCTTCTTCTCTGGAAACACCATATATTTT | CASRDPSTGPFFSGNTIYF
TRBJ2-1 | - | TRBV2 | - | TGTGCCAGCAGTGCGGGTAGCTCCTACAATGAGCAGTTCTTC | CASSAGSSYNEQFF
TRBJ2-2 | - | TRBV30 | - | TGTGCCTGGAGAGGCAGGGAAAGCAACGGGGAGCTGTTTTTT | CAWRGRESNGELFF
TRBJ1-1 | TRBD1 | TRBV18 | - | TGTGCCAGCTCACGAGACAGGGTACGAGGAACTGAAGCTTTCTTT | CASSRDRVRGTEAFF
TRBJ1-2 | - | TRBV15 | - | TGTGCCACCAGCAGAGATATTAGGGGGAATTCCTACTTC | CATSRDIRGNSYF
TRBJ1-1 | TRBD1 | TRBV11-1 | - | TGTGCCAGCAGCTACGGGACAGGGGATATAATGAACACTGAAGCTTTCTTT | CASSYGTGDIMNTEAFF
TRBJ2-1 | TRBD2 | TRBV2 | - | TGTGCCAGCAGACCCAGAGCGGGAGGGTACAATGAGCAGTTCTTC | CASRPRAGGYNEQFF
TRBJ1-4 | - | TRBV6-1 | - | TGTGCCAGCAGGACAGCGGGCGCTAATGAAAAACTGTTTTTT | CASRTAGANEKLFF
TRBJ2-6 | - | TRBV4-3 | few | TGCGCCAGCAGCCAAGCCCGCACGAGCTCTGGGGCCAACGTCCTGACTTTC | CASSQARTSSGANVLTF
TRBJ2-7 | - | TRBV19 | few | TGTGCCAGTAGTTCCCGGGTCACCTACGAGCAGTACTTC | CASSSRVTYEQYF
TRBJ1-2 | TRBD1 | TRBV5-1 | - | TGCGCCAGCAGCTTACCGACAGGGGATGGCTACACCTTC | CASSLPTGDGYTF
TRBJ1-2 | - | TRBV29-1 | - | TGCAGCGTTGAAAGGGGGTCCCTCTATGGCTACACCTTC | CSVERGSLYGYTF
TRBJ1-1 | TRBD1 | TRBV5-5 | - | TGTGCCAGCAGCGAGGGACAGGGGCTTGGGGTCACTGAAGCTTTCTTT | CASSEGQGLGVTEAFF
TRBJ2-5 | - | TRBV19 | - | TGTGCCAGTAGTACCCCCGGACAGAGAAAGACCCAGTACTTC | CASSTPGQRKTQYF
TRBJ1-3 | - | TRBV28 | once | TGTGCCAGCAGTTCCCCCGCTCGACCCCACTCTGGAAACACCATATATTTT | CASSSPARPHSGNTIYF
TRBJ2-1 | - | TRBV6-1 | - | TGTGCCAGCAGTGTGCGGGCAGGGTGGAATGAGCAGTTCTTC | CASSVRAGWNEQFF
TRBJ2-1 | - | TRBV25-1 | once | TGTGCCAGCAGTGGCCTTACCACGGGGAGCTCCTACAATGAGCAGTTCTTC | CASSGLTTGSSYNEQFF
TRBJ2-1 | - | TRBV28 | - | TGTGCCACCTTTCCCAACATAGCGACCAGCTCCTACAATGAGCAGTTCTTC | CATFPNIATSSYNEQFF
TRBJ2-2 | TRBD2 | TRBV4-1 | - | TGCGCCAGCAGCCAATTGGGACTAGCGGGGGTTGAACACCGGACCCTGTTTTTT | CASSQLGLAGVEHRTLFF
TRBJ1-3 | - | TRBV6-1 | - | TGTGCCAGCAGTGATCCAAGTCGGACAGTTGGAAACACCATATATTTT | CASSDPSRTVGNTIYF
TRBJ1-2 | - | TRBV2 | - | TGTGCCAGCAGTGTGGGGCTAGGGAGTAACTATGGCTACACCTTC | CASSVGLGSNYGYTF
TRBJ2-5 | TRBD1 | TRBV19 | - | TGTGCCAGTAGTATATTTGCAGGGGGCGAGCAGACCCAGTACTTC | CASSIFAGGEQTQYF
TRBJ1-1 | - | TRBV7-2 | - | TGTGCCAGCAGCCAAAGGAGGGGCACCATGAACACTGAAGCTTTCTTT | CASSQRRGTMNTEAFF
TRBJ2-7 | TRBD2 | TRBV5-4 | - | TGTGCCAGCAGCTTTGGTAGCGGGCCTCAACCCTACGAGCAGTACTTC | CASSFGSGPQPYEQYF
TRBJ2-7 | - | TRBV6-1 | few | TGTGCCAGCACCCCCCGCCGTTACGAGCAGTACTTC | CASTPRRYEQYF
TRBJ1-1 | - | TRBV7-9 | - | TGTGCCAGCAGCCCGATGAACACTGAAGCTTTCTTT | CASSPMNTEAFF
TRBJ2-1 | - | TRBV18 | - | TGTGCCAGCTCATTGCAGGCGGACTCTGATGAGCAGTTCTTC | CASSLQADSDEQFF
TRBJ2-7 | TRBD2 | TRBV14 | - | TGTGCCAGCAGCCCTTTAGCGGGAGATGGGACCTACGAGCAGTACTTC | CASSPLAGDGTYEQYF
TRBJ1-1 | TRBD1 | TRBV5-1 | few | TGCGCCAGCAGGTCGACAGGGTTGATCACTGAAGCTTTCTTT | CASRSTGLITEAFF
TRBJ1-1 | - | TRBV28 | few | TGTGCCAGCAGTCAACGACGCGGCGGGTTGGCTGAAGCTTTCTTT | CASSQRRGGLAEAFF
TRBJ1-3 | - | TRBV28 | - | TGTGCCAGCAGTCTACCTCCGGCAGGGGATTCTGGAAACACCATATATTTT | CASSLPPAGDSGNTIYF
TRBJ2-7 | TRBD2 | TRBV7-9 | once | TGTGCCAGCAGACAAGACGCGGGAGGCTCCTACGAGCAGTACTTC | CASRQDAGGSYEQYF
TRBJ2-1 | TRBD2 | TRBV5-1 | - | TGCGCCAGCAGGATTCCGGGACTAGTCGGGGATGAGCAGTTCTTC | CASRIPGLVGDEQFF
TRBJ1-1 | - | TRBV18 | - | TGTGCCAGCTCACCGTGGGATACGAACACTGAAGCTTTCTTT | CASSPWDTNTEAFF
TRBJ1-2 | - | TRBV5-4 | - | TGTGCCAGCAGCTTGGACAGTCACTATGGCTACACCTTC | CASSLDSHYGYTF
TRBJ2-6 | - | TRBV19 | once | TGTGCCAGTAGTTGGGGCAACTCTGGGGCCAACGTCCTGACTTTC | CASSWGNSGANVLTF
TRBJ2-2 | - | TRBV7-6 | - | TGTGCCAGCAGCCTCCCCCGGAGCAGGGGACGGCAGATCACCGGGGAGCTGTTTTTT | CASSLPRSRGRQITGELFF
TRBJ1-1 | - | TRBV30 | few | TGTGCCTGGCAGAGTACCCCGGGCACTGAAGCTTTCTTT | CAWQSTPGTEAFF
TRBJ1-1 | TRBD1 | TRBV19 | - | TGTGCCAGTAGTATTGAGGCAGGGGGCCTTGAAGCTTTCTTT | CASSIEAGGLEAFF
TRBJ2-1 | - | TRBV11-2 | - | TGTGCCAGCAGCTTAGACCCCCTCCACAATGAGCAGTTCTTC | CASSLDPLHNEQFF
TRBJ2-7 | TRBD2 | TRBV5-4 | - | TGTGCCAGCAGCTATAGCGGGAGGAGCTCCTACGAGCAGTACTTC | CASSYSGRSSYEQYF
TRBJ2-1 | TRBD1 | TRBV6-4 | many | TGTGCCAGCAGCCCAGAGGACAGGGGTGGCAATGAGCAGTTCTTC | CASSPEDRGGNEQFF
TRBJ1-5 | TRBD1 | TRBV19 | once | TGTGCCAGTAGTTCCCCCCCGGGACAGGGGAGCAATCAGCCCCAGCATTTT | CASSSPPGQGSNQPQHF
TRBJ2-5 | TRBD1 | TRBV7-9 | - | TGTGCCAGCAGCCGAACCCCGGGACAGGGAAAGAAGACCCAGTACTTC | CASSRTPGQGKKTQYF
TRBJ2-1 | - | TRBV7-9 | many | TGTGCCAGCAGCTTAGGCGGTGGGGATGAGCAGTTCTTC | CASSLGGGDEQFF